This paragraph reports one T cell receptor (beta chain). Repertoires were generated with immunoSEQ multiplex PCR, while TCRdb's copy carries only in-frame clones and drops some. The sample lists about 79,000 clones, around 85% seen once, with over 3% in the top ten. These data belong to a study of OX40 agonist ivuxolimab in advanced cancers. Trimming removed 4 bases at V and 5 bases at J, with 21 bases between. This CDR3 is built from 16 residues. Germline V gene lookup returns CDR1 SGHNT and CDR2 YENEEA. The clonotype originates from an adult with an advanced solid tumor such as melanoma, head and neck, liver or kidney cancer. Sequencing was performed on CD4+ or CD8+ T cells sorted from blood, taken in a trial of the OX40 agonist ivuxolimab. V gene TRBV11-3 combines with J gene TRBJ2-7; possibly TRBD1 or TRBD2 for D (6 bases each). CDR3 amino acids: CASSSLTLSRGDEQYF. The CDR3 region has the DNA TGTGCCAGCAGCTCTCTTACCTTGTCAAGGGGGGACGAGCAGTACTTC. The full variable domain, its missing parts supplied by reference TRBV11-3 and TRBJ2-7, is EAGVVQSPRYKIIEKKQPVAFWCNPISGHNTLYWYLQNLGQGPELLIRYENEEAVDDSQLPKDRFSAERLKGVDSTLKIQPAELGDSAVYLCASSSLTLSRGDEQYFGPGTRLTVT.